This T cell receptor beta chain comes out of a study of T cells expressing NK-cell markers. The wider study: CD3+CD56+NKG2C+, CD3+CD56+NKG2C- and CD3+CD56-NKG2C+ T cells, once sorted, supplied the TCR beta repertoires. The sequencing cohort of eight donors included seven HCMV-seropositive individuals and one seronegative individual.

CDR3 length: 16 amino acids. The germline CDR1 and CDR2 sequences are DFQATT and SNEGSKA (reference sequence). From its re-call of the 5' RACE reads, TCRdb lists each CDR3 protein once, without DNA. Here the sample table reports about 390,000 distinct CDR3 sequences. The source is a woman aged 45-65 years in good health. The sample consisted of blood T cells: a sorted CD56 or NKG2C T cell subset, CD4+ or CD8+ T cells, or bulk PBMC T cells (not recorded which). V is TRBV20-1 and J is TRBJ2-3. CDR3 residues: CSARDTSRDSTDTQYF.